This T cell receptor (beta chain) emerged from a study of technical replicates of blood from a handful of donors. This table comes from immunoSEQ multiplex PCR, and its TCRdb copy is limited to in-frame clones, with some not included. The data contain tens of thousands of clones, almost 99% of them singletons. Per germline, CDR1 MNHNY and CDR2 SVGAGI (reference sequence). V was trimmed by 4 bases and J by 3 bases, leaving 18 bases between them. CDR3 size: 16 residues. The sequenced sample was T cells isolated from PBMCs. This TCR came from a human donor in good health. This rearrangement joins TRBV6-6 to TRBJ1-2; possibly TRBD1 for D (5 bases). The CDR3 DNA reads TGTGCCAGCAGTTTTACGATCGGGGGGGAATACTATGGCTACACCTTC. Its translation is CASSFTIGGEYYGYTF.